The 8 T cell receptor beta chains below were found in one sample sequenced in a study of blood T cell repertoires in COVID-19. The data were produced by immunoSEQ multiplex PCR, yet TCRdb's version contains in-frame clones alone and is incomplete. The data contain 170,000 or so clones, around 86% of them singletons. Input material: peripheral blood. These receptors all come from a man in his forties with active or convalescent COVID-19.

V gene TRBV13 combines with J gene TRBJ2-7; the match to TRBD2 covers 8 bases. From germline, CDR1 is PRHDT and CDR2 FYEKMQ (reference sequence). V was pared by 5 bases and J by 1 base, with 7 bases of the junction left unmatched. The CDR3 loop spans 15 amino acids. The CDR3 loop is CASSGGLAGSYEQYF. In DNA form, the CDR3 reads TGTGCCAGCAGCGGAGGACTAGCTGGGTCCTACGAGCAGTACTTC.

The gene calls are TRBV21-1 and TRBJ2-7; the table names TRBD1, a call not compared with the DNA. TRBV21-1 is annotated as a pseudogene. The CDR3 runs to 15 residues. The CDR3, as DNA: TGTGCCAGCAGCATTCAGGACAGGGAACGATACGAGCAGTACTTC. Encoded protein: CASSIQDRERYEQYF.

This clone occurred once. J is TRBJ2-7 and V is TRBV6-1, with D perhaps TRBD1 (7 bases). This CDR3 has 14 amino acids. Per the germline V gene, CDR1 is MNHNS and CDR2 is SASEGT. The V end lost 2 bases, the J end lost 3 bases, and 11 bases lay between the germline ends. CDR3 bases: TGTGCCAGCAGTGAAAGACAGGGAGGCTACGAGCAGTACTTC. It codes for CASSERQGGYEQYF.

The gene calls are TRBV24-1 and TRBJ1-2; D gene uncertain. V was cut by 4 bases and J by 8 bases, with 13 bases left in between. CDR1 is KGHDR, CDR2 SFDVKD, per germline. The CDR3 is 13 amino acids. The CDR3 DNA is TGTGCCACCAGTGACCCTACGACTATCGGCTACACCTTC. Translation: CATSDPTTIGYTF.

This clone is a singleton in its sample. V and J are TRBV3-1 (or the pseudogene TRBV3-2) and TRBJ2-7; D is possibly TRBD2 (5 bases). The ends were cut back, 1 base at V and 6 bases at J, with 10 bases in the middle. Germline CDR1 is LGHDT and CDR2 is YNNKEL (reference sequence). The length of the CDR3 is 13 residues. The CDR3 DNA follows: TGTGCCAGCAGCCAAGGGCTAGCCGGCGAGCAGTACTTC. It is translated as CASSQGLAGEQYF.

V and J are TRBV24-1 and TRBJ2-1, with unresolved D. The CDR3 runs to 16 residues. V lost 7 bases and J lost 3, with 18 bases in between. Germline V gene sequence: CDR1 KGHDR, CDR2 SFDVKD. The CDR3 nucleotides read TGTGCCACCAGGAACCCTAGGCTTTCCGACTACAATGAGCAGTTCTTC. Its translation: CATRNPRLSDYNEQFF.

The rearrangement uses TRBV24-1 and TRBJ1-5; 8 bases agree with TRBD1. The length of the CDR3 is 15 residues. The germline CDR1 and CDR2 sequences are KGHDR and SFDVKD. V shed 4 bases, J shed 5 bases, and the junction held 6 bases outside the gene matches. The CDR3 DNA follows: TGTGCCACCAGTGACCCCACAGGGGGACATCAGCCCCAGCATTTT. This encodes CATSDPTGGHQPQHF.

J is TRBJ2-3 and V is TRBV5-1, with 8 bases matching TRBD2. V lost 1 base and J lost 4; bases outside the gene matches: 5. The germline V gene has CDR1 SGHRS and CDR2 YFSETQ. The CDR3 contains 15 residues. The CDR3 here is CASSLISGVADTQYF. In nucleotides, the CDR3 is TGCGCCAGCAGCTTGATTAGCGGGGTTGCAGATACGCAGTATTTT.